This section outlines one T cell receptor beta chain sequence together with its context. Its antigen is still unknown. These data come from a study of shared clonotypes between healthy human individuals. Study results and limitations: Among a handful of donors, about 5% of naive CD4 clonotypes were found in common.

The CDR3 sequence is 14 residues long. Trimming cost V 5 bases and J 3 bases, with 14 bases left between them. Germline CDR1 is MDHEN and CDR2 is SYDVKM. Terminally differentiated effector memory CD45RA+ cells were excluded from the naive CD8 cells, which were CD45RO-negative and positively selected for CCR7. Donors comprised healthy HIV-negative adults lacking recent acute infections or vaccinations. Generated by immunoSEQ multiplex PCR, the TCRdb table keeps only in-frame clones and is missing some. The table includes around 650,000 clones, approximately 96% detected once. The TCR sequence derives from a woman younger than 45 in good health. V usage is TRBV28 and J usage is TRBJ2-7, with D possibly matching TRBD2 (6 bases). Material for sequencing was naive CD8+ T cells sorted from blood. The CDR3 DNA reads TGTGCCAGCAGTCCCCTGGGGGAGGACTACGAGCAGTACTTC. Its translation is CASSPLGEDYEQYF.